The entry below gives a single TCR beta chain sequence along with its context. The protocol was immunoSEQ multiplex PCR, while the TCRdb copy is restricted to in-frame clones and leaves out a portion. The sample lists over 200,000 clones; over 80% were seen once. The data stem from a study of blood T cell repertoires in COVID-19. Germline V gene data show CDR1 as SGHRS and CDR2 as YFSETQ. This CDR3 is 19 amino acids long. The germline V and J ends were trimmed by 3 bases and 7 bases, with 26 bases remaining between them. The receptor was isolated from a woman aged 40 to 55 who had recovered from COVID-19. The genes are TRBV5-1 and TRBJ1-6; TRBD1 might be the D (5 bases). Input material: PBMCs or T cells enriched from blood (not recorded which). CDR3 coding DNA: TGCGCCAGCAGCTGGGGGACCACCGGGAGCAACAGGAGGAATTCACCCCTCCACTTT. Translated, it gives CASSWGTTGSNRRNSPLHF.